These 8 T cell receptor beta chains came from one sample sequenced in a study of shared clonotypes between healthy human individuals. Profiling relied on immunoSEQ multiplex PCR, and the TCRdb table lists in-frame clones only, not all of them. Seen here are 2 million or so clones, 95% observed once, and the top ten hold roughly 0.13%. What was sequenced was naive CD4+ T cells sorted from blood. As to subset: CD45RA+ positively selected. These receptors originate from a man aged 18-30 years in good health.

The genes are TRBV5-4 and TRBJ2-3; D is perhaps TRBD2 (6 bases). Trimming removed 4 bases from V and 0 bases from J, with 12 bases in between. The germline gives CDR1 SGHNT, CDR2 YYREEE (reference sequence). The CDR3 spans 15 residues. CDR3 sequence (DNA): TGTGCCAGCAGCCCCGGGGGAGACAGCACAGATACGCAGTATTTT. Translating it yields CASSPGGDSTDTQYF.

A single count supports this clone. V is TRBV5-1 and J is TRBJ2-7, with 7 positions matching TRBD2. The CDR3 runs 16 residues. Germline V gene data show CDR1 as SGHRS and CDR2 as YFSETQ. V gave up 4 bases and J gave up 5 bases; unmatched junction bases: 15. The CDR3 DNA reads as TGCGCCAGCAGCCCCCCCTCTCGAGGGAGGGTCGACGAGCAGTACTTC. Amino acid sequence: CASSPPSRGRVDEQYF.

The rearrangement joins TRBV7-2 to TRBJ2-5; D is unclear. This CDR3 has 14 amino acids. Germline V lookup: CDR1 SGHTA, CDR2 FQGNSA. Trimming pared 1 base from V and 5 bases from J, leaving 11 bases between. CDR3 residues: CASSLDWIGETQYF. In DNA form, the CDR3 reads TGTGCCAGCAGCTTAGACTGGATTGGTGAGACCCAGTACTTC.

The rearrangement links TRBV7-8 to TRBJ1-1; weak D call: TRBD1 (5 bases). Trimming removed 6 bases at V and 3 bases at J, with 17 bases between. Per the germline V gene, CDR1 is SGHVS and CDR2 is FQNEAQ. The CDR3 runs to 15 residues. The CDR3 region is CASRPPWGADTEAFF. The DNA for the CDR3 is TGTGCCAGCAGGCCTCCGTGGGGCGCAGACACTGAAGCTTTCTTT.

The chain carries TRBV13 and TRBJ2-2; D not resolved. The CDR3 has 11 residues. Between the trimmed V and J ends, which lost 8 bases and 3 bases, there was a span of 4 bases. The germline gives CDR1 PRHDT, CDR2 FYEKMQ (reference sequence). This CDR3 is CASADTGELFF. CDR3 sequence (DNA): TGTGCCAGCGCAGACACCGGGGAGCTGTTTTTT.

The rearrangement links TRBV18 to TRBJ2-7, with 7 bases matching TRBD1. Germline-derived CDR1 and CDR2 are KGHSH and LQKENI. This CDR3 has 15 amino acids. With V trimmed by 4 bases and J by 0 bases, 6 bases remained unmatched. The CDR3 loop reads CASSHGQVLSYEQYF. CDR3 in DNA: TGTGCCAGCTCACATGGACAGGTTCTCTCCTACGAGCAGTACTTC. The whole variable domain, filled in from reference TRBV18 and TRBJ2-7, reads NAGVMQNPRHLVRRRGQEARLRCSPMKGHSHVYWYRQLPEEGLKFMVYLQKENIIDESGMPKERFSAEFPKEGPSILRIQQVVRGDSAAYFCASSHGQVLSYEQYFGPGTRLTVT.

V is TRBV29-1 and J is TRBJ1-5, with 7 bases that match TRBD1. This CDR3 is built from 16 residues. Germline trimming cut 3 bases from V and 2 bases from J; bases unmatched to any gene: 10. Germline V CDR1 and CDR2: SQVTM, ANQGSEA. This CDR3 reads CSVEDRPGRGNQPQHF. The CDR3 coding sequence is TGCAGCGTTGAGGACAGGCCGGGTAGGGGCAATCAGCCCCAGCATTTT.

The rearrangement links TRBV28 to TRBJ1-2, with D maybe TRBD1 (6 bases). The germline CDR1 and CDR2 sequences are MDHEN and SYDVKM. V dropped 7 bases and J dropped 8 bases, with 17 bases sitting between them. The length of the CDR3 is 13 residues. Written as DNA, the CDR3 is TGTGCCAGCACCCTAAGCGGGGGCTGGGGCTACACCTTC. Protein: CASTLSGGWGYTF.